These T cell receptor beta chains were read from a single sample in a study of blood T cells in healthy people across ages. TCRdb re-called the 5' RACE reads through MiXCR, storing one row per CDR3 protein. The sample shows about 840,000 distinct CDR3 sequences, roughly 29% of them seen only once. This sample was also put to use in a study of T cells of mothers and their children.

Sequencing was done on a sample of blood. The origin of the receptors is a woman in her forties in good health. Both conserved end residues are part of each CDR3. D genes are given only for firm matches. Clone sizes are given selectively: once, few, many, or a class where the clone is expanded.

D gene,J gene,V gene,clone size,CDR3 DNA,CDR3 protein
.,TRBJ2-7,TRBV10-3,many,TGTGCCATCAGTGACTCGACACGAACCGAGCAGTACTTC,CAISDSTRTEQYF
TRBD1,TRBJ1-6,TRBV11-2,few,TGTGCCAGCAGGCCTAGCGGGACAGGGAGCAATTCACCCCTCCACTTT,CASRPSGTGSNSPLHF
.,TRBJ2-1,TRBV5-6,many,TGTGCCAGCAGCTTGACCCAGGGTGAGCAGTTCTTC,CASSLTQGEQFF
.,TRBJ2-1,TRBV29-1,few,TGCAGCGCCCGAGGAGGTTTCATGTTACTCAATGAGCGGTTCTTC,CSARGGFMLLNERFF
TRBD2,TRBJ2-3,TRBV3-1,few,TGTGCCAGCAGCCAAGGCGGGGGGCTACGCACAGATACGCAGTATTTT,CASSQGGGLRTDTQYF
.,TRBJ2-3,TRBV29-1,few,TGCAGCGTAGACAAAGAAAGCACAGATACGCAGTATTTT,CSVDKESTDTQYF
.,TRBJ2-7,TRBV6-6,many,TGTGCCAGCAGTTGGCGGACGCTAGCCGCCTACGAGCAGTACTTC,CASSWRTLAAYEQYF
.,TRBJ2-1,TRBV10-3,.,TGTGCCATCAACCCGACACCGTTATACAATGAGCAGTTCTTC,CAINPTPLYNEQFF
.,TRBJ1-1,TRBV3-1,.,TGTGCCAGCAGCCATATGACAGGTGGCACTGAAGCTTTCTTT,CASSHMTGGTEAFF
.,TRBJ1-2,TRBV7-9,many,TGTGCCAGCAGCTACCTGACAGAGGACTCCTATGGCTACACCTTC,CASSYLTEDSYGYTF
.,TRBJ2-3,TRBV6-5,many,TGTGCCAGCAAATCGGAGGGGAACACAGATACGCAGTATTTT,CASKSEGNTDTQYF
.,TRBJ1-3,TRBV28,many,TGTGCCACCCGTATTCATGCAGTCGGAAACACCATATATTTT,CATRIHAVGNTIYF
TRBD2,TRBJ2-1,TRBV20-1,few,TGCAGTGCTAGAGATCAAGCGGGAGTGGGCAATGAGCAGTTCTTC,CSARDQAGVGNEQFF
.,TRBJ1-5,TRBV28,.,TGTGCCAGCAGTTCATCTCTCGGAGCCAGTCAGCCCCAGCATTTT,CASSSSLGASQPQHF
.,TRBJ2-1,TRBV19,.,TGTGCCAGTAGTATAAGCCATAGCTCCTACAATGAGCAGTTCTTC,CASSISHSSYNEQFF
TRBD2,TRBJ2-1,TRBV4-2,few,TGTGCCAGCAGCCAAGGATCTAGCGGGGGCTCCTACAATGAGCAGTTCTTC,CASSQGSSGGSYNEQFF
.,TRBJ2-7,TRBV6-1,.,TGTGCCGGTCACCCTTCGATGACCGAGCAGTACTTC,CAGHPSMTEQYF
.,TRBJ2-5,TRBV5-5,.,TGTGCCAGCAGCCCGGGCGACAGGGGAGGGCACAAAGAGACCCAGTACTTC,CASSPGDRGGHKETQYF
TRBD1,TRBJ1-1,TRBV7-2,few,TGTGCCAGCACCTTAAGACACGGACAGGGGGTACGGAACACTGAAGCTTTCTTT,CASTLRHGQGVRNTEAFF
.,TRBJ2-1,TRBV20-1,many,TGCAGTGCTACTCGACAGTACAATGAGCAGTTCTTC,CSATRQYNEQFF
.,TRBJ1-5,TRBV9,.,TGTGCCAGCAGCGTAGGGGGGTTGGGCAGCAATCAGCCCCAGCATTTT,CASSVGGLGSNQPQHF
.,TRBJ1-1,TRBV28,few,TGTGCCAGCAGGACGGAAATGAACACTGAAGCTTTCTTT,CASRTEMNTEAFF
.,TRBJ2-3,TRBV2,few,TGTGCCAGCAGTGGAGCGGTCGGATACACAGATACGCAGTATTTT,CASSGAVGYTDTQYF
.,TRBJ2-6,TRBV5-1,few,TGCGCCAGCAGCTTGTTTGTGGGGCAAAGGTCTGGGGCCAACGTCCTGACTTTC,CASSLFVGQRSGANVLTF
TRBD1,TRBJ1-4,TRBV5-1,.,TGCGCCAGCACCAATAAAGACAGGGCGGATGAAAAACTGTTTTTT,CASTNKDRADEKLFF
.,TRBJ2-7,TRBV3-1,.,TGTGCCAGCACTTTGGGCAGCTCCTCCGAGCAGTACTTC,CASTLGSSSEQYF
.,TRBJ2-1,TRBV29-1,.,TGCAGCTTAAGAGGGTCATGGGGAAATGAGCAGTTCTTC,CSLRGSWGNEQFF
.,TRBJ1-5,TRBV20-1,.,TGCAGTGCTAGCTCACAGGGTAATAGCAATCAGCCCCAGCATTTT,CSASSQGNSNQPQHF
TRBD1,TRBJ2-7,TRBV6-6,many,TGTGCCAGCAGTTACTCGAAGGGACAGTATCTCTACGAGCAGTACTTC,CASSYSKGQYLYEQYF
TRBD1,TRBJ2-1,TRBV28,.,TGTGCCAGCAGTCCCCCAAGGGGGCTCTACAATGAGCAGTTCTTC,CASSPPRGLYNEQFF
.,TRBJ1-5,TRBV6-6,.,TGTGCCAGCAGCACCATAGGCAATCAGCCCCAGCATTTT,CASSTIGNQPQHF
.,TRBJ1-5,TRBV4-1,.,TGCGCCAGCAGCCACCCCAGCGGAAGTCAGCCCCAGCATTTT,CASSHPSGSQPQHF
.,TRBJ1-2,TRBV7-9,.,TGTGCCAGCAGCCCCGAGCTCCGGGACTATGGCTACACCTTC,CASSPELRDYGYTF
.,TRBJ2-7,TRBV20-1,many,TGCAGTGCTAGAGACGGATACTCCTACGAGCAGTACTTC,CSARDGYSYEQYF
TRBD2,TRBJ2-5,TRBV6-5,many,TGTGCCAGCACCAGACGGGGGGGCCTAGCGTGGGAGACCCAGTACTTC,CASTRRGGLAWETQYF
.,TRBJ1-1,TRBV28,.,TGTGCCAGCTTACCAGGGGAGGTTTTGGGGCGGACTGAAGCTTTCTTT,CASLPGEVLGRTEAFF
TRBD2,TRBJ2-3,TRBV27,many,TGTGCCAGCAGTCGCGGGGGGGAGGCAGATACGCAGTATTTT,CASSRGGEADTQYF
.,TRBJ1-2,TRBV20-1,.,TGCAGTGCTAGAGTATCAGGGAGCGGCTTTAACTATGGCTACACCTTC,CSARVSGSGFNYGYTF
.,TRBJ2-5,TRBV28,few,TGTGCCAGCAGTTTCGACCGAAAGGTCTCGGAGACCCAGTACTTC,CASSFDRKVSETQYF
.,TRBJ1-2,TRBV20-1,.,TGCAGTGCTAGAGAGGCAGGCAGGAACTATGGCTACACCTTC,CSAREAGRNYGYTF
.,TRBJ1-1,TRBV3-1,.,TGTGCCAGCAGCCCGTTTCAGACTATTGAAGCTTTCTTT,CASSPFQTIEAFF
TRBD1,TRBJ2-7,TRBV20-1,.,TGCAGTGCTAGTGGGACAGGCTACGAGCAGTACTTC,CSASGTGYEQYF
.,TRBJ1-4,TRBV12-3/TRBV12-4,many,TGTGCCAGCAGTTCTGAATGGGGTCAGAACCTGGAAAAACTGTTTTTT,CASSSEWGQNLEKLFF
.,TRBJ2-3,TRBV5-1,few,TGCGCCAGCACGGACAGACCTAGCACAGATACGCAGTATTTT,CASTDRPSTDTQYF
.,TRBJ2-3,TRBV12-3/TRBV12-4,few,TGTGCCAGCAGTCTAAGGGGGACTACTAGCACAGATACGCAGTATTTT,CASSLRGTTSTDTQYF
TRBD2,TRBJ2-7,TRBV9,many,TGTGCCAGCAGCGCCGCCGCTAGCGGGGGTACCTACGAGCAGTACTTC,CASSAAASGGTYEQYF
.,TRBJ1-1,TRBV7-3,.,TGTGCCAGCAGCGTTACCGGGTACACTGAAGCTTTCTTT,CASSVTGYTEAFF
.,TRBJ1-1,TRBV5-4,.,TGTGCCAGCAGCCCCGACTGGGCGGAAGCGCGGACTGAAGCTTTCTTT,CASSPDWAEARTEAFF
TRBD2,TRBJ2-1,TRBV15,.,TGTGCCACCAAACCGGGCGGGGGAGCCATGAATGAGCAGTTCTTC,CATKPGGGAMNEQFF
.,TRBJ2-1,TRBV3-1,once,TGTGCCAGCAGCCAAGAACCAGCAGTATCCTACGAGCAGTTCTTC,CASSQEPAVSYEQFF